This T cell receptor beta chain was obtained from a study of OX40 agonist ivuxolimab in advanced cancers. This clone was seen a single time. There are 13 residues in the CDR3. Trimming stripped 3 bases from V and 7 bases from J, with 12 bases between. In germline, CDR1 is MDHEN, CDR2 SYDVKM. TCRdb keeps only in-frame clones here, not all; method: immunoSEQ multiplex PCR. The sample has tens of thousands of clones, approximately 89% seen once. The sequencing used CD4+ or CD8+ T cells sorted from blood, collected in a trial of the OX40 agonist ivuxolimab. This chain joins TRBV28 and TRBJ1-2; no definite D call. This clonotype originated in an adult with an advanced solid tumor such as melanoma, head and neck, liver or kidney cancer. The CDR3, as DNA: TGTGCCAGCAGTTTGGTAAGGAGGGCTGGCTACACCTTC. It yields the protein CASSLVRRAGYTF.